This TCR beta chain appears in the sequencing data of a study of brain T cells in children with intractable seizures. Pre-surgery treatment included at least one anti-epileptic drug. Points from the study as a whole: Pre- and post-surgery blood differed in depth, so pre-surgery absences may be undersampling.

As for this clone: Its antigen is unidentified.

The data were produced by immunoSEQ multiplex PCR, yet TCRdb's version contains in-frame clones alone and is incomplete. This table holds about 22,000 clones, roughly 94% found once. From germline, CDR1 is MNHEY and CDR2 SMNVEV (reference sequence). This CDR3 contains 14 residues. V shed 3 bases, J shed 3 bases, and the junction held 5 bases outside the gene matches. The TCR sequence derives from a boy aged 10-17 years with focal cortical dysplasia and intractable seizures. J is TRBJ2-7 and V is TRBV27, with 7 bases identical to TRBD2. Sequencing was performed on peripheral blood, taken at surgery. CDR3 in DNA: TGTGCCAGCAGTTTGGGGAGGGTGGGCTACGAGCAGTACGTC. Protein: CASSLGRVGYEQYV.